This TCR beta chain was sequenced in a study of CD8+ T cells in alopecia areata. Overall study: Among treated patients, oral tofacitinib was administered at 5 to 10 mg twice daily. Points from the study as a whole: For lesional scalp, especially alopecia totalis/universalis, clonality was higher than in normal scalp.

As to this clone: What it recognizes is unknown.

Extracted RNA was reverse transcribed, and the resulting cDNA served as sequencing template. Method: immunoSEQ multiplex PCR; TCRdb's copy keeps in-frame clones and lacks some. The repertoire holds under 250,000 clones, with about 53% as singletons. CDR3 length: 16 amino acids. CDR1 is SGDLS and CDR2 is YYNGEE in the germline V gene. V gave up 4 bases and J gave up 2 bases; unmatched junction bases: 8. The sample consisted of CD4+ T cells sorted from blood, taken at week 0. This receptor was identified in a human donor with alopecia areata. The chain carries TRBV9 and TRBJ2-3; 9 bases fit TRBD1. The CDR3 DNA reads TGTGCCAGCAGCCCCCGGACAGGGGACAACACAGATACGCAGTATTTT. It codes for CASSPRTGDNTDTQYF.